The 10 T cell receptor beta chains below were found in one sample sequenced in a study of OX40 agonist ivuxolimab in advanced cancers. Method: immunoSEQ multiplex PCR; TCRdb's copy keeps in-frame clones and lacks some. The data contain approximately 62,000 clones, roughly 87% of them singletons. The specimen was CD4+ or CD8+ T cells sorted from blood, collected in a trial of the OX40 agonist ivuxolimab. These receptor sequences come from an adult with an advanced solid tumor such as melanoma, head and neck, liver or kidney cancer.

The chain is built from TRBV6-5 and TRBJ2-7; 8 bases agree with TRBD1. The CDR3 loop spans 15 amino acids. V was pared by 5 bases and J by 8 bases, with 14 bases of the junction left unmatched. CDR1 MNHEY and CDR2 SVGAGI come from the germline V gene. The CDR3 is CASSLLGTGDGKQYF. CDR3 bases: TGTGCCAGCAGTCTTCTCGGGACAGGTGATGGTAAGCAGTACTTC.

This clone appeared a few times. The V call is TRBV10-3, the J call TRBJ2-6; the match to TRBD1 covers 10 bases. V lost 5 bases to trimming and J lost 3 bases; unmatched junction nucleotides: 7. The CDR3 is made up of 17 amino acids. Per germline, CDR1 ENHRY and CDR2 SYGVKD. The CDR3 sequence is CAISKTGTGVGANVLTF. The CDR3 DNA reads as TGTGCCATCAGTAAAACCGGGACAGGGGTTGGGGCCAACGTCCTGACTTTC.

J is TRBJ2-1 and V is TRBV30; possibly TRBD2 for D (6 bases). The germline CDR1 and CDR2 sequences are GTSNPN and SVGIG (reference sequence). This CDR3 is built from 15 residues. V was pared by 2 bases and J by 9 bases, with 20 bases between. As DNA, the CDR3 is TGTGCCTGGAGTCCCCGGGAGAGTATCCCTCCTGAGCAGTTCTTC. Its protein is CAWSPRESIPPEQFF.

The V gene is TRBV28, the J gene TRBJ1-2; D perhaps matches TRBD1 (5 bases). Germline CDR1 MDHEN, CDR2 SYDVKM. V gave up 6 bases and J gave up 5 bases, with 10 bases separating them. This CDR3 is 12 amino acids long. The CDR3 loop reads CASRTEIYGYTF. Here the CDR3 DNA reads TGTGCCAGCAGGACAGAGATTTATGGCTACACCTTC.

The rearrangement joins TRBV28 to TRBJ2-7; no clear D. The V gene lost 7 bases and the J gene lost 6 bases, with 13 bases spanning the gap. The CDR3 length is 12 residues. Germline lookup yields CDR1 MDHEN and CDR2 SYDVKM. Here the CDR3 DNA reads TGTGCCAGCATGCCCACCACGGGCGAGCAGTACTTC. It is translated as CASMPTTGEQYF.

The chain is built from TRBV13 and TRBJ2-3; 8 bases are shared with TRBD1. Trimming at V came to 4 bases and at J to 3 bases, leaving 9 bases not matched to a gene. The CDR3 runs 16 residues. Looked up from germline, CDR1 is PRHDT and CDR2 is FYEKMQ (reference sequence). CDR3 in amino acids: CASSSKGDRYTDTQYF. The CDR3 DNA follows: TGTGCCAGCAGCTCTAAAGGGGACAGGTATACAGATACGCAGTATTTT.

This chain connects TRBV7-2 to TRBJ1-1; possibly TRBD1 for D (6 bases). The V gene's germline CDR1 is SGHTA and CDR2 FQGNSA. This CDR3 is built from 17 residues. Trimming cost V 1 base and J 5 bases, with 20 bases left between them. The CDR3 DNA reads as TGTGCCAGCAGCTTAGGGGGGGGCGTTTATATTACGACTGAAGCTTTCTTT. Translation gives CASSLGGGVYITTEAFF.

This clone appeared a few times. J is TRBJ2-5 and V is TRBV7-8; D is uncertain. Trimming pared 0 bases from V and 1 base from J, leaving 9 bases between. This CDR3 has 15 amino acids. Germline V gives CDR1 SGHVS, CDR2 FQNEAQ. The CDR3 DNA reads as TGTGCCAGCAGCTTAGCTGCAGGCACCCAAGAGACCCAGTACTTC. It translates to CASSLAAGTQETQYF.

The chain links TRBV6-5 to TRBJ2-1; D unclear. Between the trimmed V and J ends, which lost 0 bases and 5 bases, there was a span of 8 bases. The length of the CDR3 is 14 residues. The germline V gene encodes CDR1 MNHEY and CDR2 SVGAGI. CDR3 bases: TGTGCCAGCAGTTACTCGGCGCCCGACAATGAGCAGTTCTTC. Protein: CASSYSAPDNEQFF.

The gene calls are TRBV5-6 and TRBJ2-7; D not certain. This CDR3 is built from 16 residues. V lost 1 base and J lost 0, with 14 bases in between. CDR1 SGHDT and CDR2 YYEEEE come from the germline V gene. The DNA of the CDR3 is TGTGCCAGCAGCTTGAGTGATAGTGGAATCTCCTACGAGCAGTACGTC. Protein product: CASSLSDSGISYEQYV.